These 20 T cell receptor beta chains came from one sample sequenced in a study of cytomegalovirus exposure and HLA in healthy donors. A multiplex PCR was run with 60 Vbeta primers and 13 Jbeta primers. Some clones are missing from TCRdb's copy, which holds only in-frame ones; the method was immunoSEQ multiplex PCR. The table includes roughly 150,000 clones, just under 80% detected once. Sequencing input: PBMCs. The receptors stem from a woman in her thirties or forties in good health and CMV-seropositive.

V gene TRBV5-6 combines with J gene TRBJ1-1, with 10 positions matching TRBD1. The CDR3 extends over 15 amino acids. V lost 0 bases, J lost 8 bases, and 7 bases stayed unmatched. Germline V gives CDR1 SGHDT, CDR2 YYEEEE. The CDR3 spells CASSLVPGQGREAFF. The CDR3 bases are TGTGCCAGCAGCTTGGTCCCGGGACAGGGGCGAGAAGCTTTCTTT. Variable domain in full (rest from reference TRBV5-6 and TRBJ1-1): DAGVTQSPTHLIKTRGQQVTLRCSPKSGHDTVSWYQQALGQGPQFIFQYYEEEERQRGNFPDRFSGHQFPNYSSELNVNALLLGDSALYLCASSLVPGQGREAFFGQGTRLTVV.

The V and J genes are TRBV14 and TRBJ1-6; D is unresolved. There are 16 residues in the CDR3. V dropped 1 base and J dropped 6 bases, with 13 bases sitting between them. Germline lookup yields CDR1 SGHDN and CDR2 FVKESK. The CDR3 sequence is CASSQVPVEANSPLHF. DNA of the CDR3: TGTGCCAGCAGCCAAGTACCCGTGGAGGCTAATTCACCCCTCCACTTT.

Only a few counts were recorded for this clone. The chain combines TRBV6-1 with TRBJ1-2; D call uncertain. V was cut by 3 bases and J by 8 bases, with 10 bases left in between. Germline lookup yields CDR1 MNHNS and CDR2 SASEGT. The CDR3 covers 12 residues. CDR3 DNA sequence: TGTGCCAGCAGTGATCTAGGTCGGGGCTACACCTTC. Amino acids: CASSDLGRGYTF.

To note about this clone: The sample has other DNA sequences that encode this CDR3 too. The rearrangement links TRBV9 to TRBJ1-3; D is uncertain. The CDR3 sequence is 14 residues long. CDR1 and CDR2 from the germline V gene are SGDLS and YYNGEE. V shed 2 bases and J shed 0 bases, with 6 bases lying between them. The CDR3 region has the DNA TGTGCCAGCAGCGTCGACACCTCTGGAAACACCATATATTTT. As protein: CASSVDTSGNTIYF. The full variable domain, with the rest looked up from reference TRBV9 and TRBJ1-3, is DSGVTQTPKHLITATGQRVTLRCSPRSGDLSVYWYQQSLDQGLQFLIQYYNGEERAKGNILERFSAQQFPDLHSELNLSSLELGDSALYFCASSVDTSGNTIYFGEGSWLTVV.

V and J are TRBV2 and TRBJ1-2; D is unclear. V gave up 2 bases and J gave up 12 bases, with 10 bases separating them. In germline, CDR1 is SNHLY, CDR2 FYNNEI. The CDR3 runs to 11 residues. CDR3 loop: CASSEFSADTF. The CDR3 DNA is TGTGCCAGCAGTGAATTTTCTGCGGACACCTTC.

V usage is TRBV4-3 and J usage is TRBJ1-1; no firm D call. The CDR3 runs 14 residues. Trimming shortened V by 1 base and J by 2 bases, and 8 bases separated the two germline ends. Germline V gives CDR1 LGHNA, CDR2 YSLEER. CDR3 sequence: CASSQGRHNTEAFF. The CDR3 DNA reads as TGCGCCAGCAGCCAAGGTCGACACAACACTGAAGCTTTCTTT.

CDR3 sequence reads: CASSLAGGGAWSSYNEQFF. In nucleotides, the CDR3 is TGTGCCAGCAGCTTAGCGGGCGGGGGGGCCTGGAGCTCCTACAATGAGCAGTTCTTC. This chain uses TRBV7-3 with TRBJ2-1; 9 bases align to TRBD2. The CDR3 covers 19 residues. V dropped 2 bases and J dropped 0; count of bases not matched to a gene: 11. CDR1 and CDR2 from the germline V gene are SGHTA and FQGTGA.

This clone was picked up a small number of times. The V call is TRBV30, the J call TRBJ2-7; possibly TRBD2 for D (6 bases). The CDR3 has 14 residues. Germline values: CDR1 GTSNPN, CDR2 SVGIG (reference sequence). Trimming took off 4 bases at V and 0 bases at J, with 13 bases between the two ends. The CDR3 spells CAWTRGFYSYEQYF. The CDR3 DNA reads TGTGCCTGGACACGGGGGTTTTACTCCTACGAGCAGTACTTC.

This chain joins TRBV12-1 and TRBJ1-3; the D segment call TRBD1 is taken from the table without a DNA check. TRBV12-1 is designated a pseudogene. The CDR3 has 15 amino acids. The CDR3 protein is CASSLARPTRNTIYF. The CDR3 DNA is TGTGCCAGCAGCTTGGCCCGACCGACAAGAAACACCATATATTTT.

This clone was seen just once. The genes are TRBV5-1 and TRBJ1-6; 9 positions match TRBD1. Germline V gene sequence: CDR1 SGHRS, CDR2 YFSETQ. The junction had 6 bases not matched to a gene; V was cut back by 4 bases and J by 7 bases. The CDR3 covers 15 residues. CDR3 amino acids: CASSVGDRENSPLHF. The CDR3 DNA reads TGCGCCAGCAGCGTGGGGGACAGGGAAAATTCACCCCTCCACTTT.

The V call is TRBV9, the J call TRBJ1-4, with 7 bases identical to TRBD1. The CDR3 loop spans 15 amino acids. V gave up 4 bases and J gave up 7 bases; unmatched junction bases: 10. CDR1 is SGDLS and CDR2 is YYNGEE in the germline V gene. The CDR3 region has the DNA TGTGCCAGCAGCACACAGGGGCGGGGGGGTGAAAAACTGTTTTTT. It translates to CASSTQGRGGEKLFF.

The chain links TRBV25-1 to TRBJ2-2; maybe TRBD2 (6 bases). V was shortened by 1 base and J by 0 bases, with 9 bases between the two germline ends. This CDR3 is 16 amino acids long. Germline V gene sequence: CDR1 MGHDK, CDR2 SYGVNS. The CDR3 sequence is CASSESRRANTGELFF. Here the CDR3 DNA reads TGTGCCAGCAGTGAATCACGGAGGGCGAACACCGGGGAGCTGTTTTTT.

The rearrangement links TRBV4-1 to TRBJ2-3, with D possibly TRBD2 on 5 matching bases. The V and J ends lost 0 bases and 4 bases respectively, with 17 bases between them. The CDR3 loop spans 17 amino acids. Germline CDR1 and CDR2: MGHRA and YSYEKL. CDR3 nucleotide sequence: TGCGCCAGCAGCCAAGATAAAAGCCCCGGGGTACCAGATACGCAGTATTTT. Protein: CASSQDKSPGVPDTQYF.

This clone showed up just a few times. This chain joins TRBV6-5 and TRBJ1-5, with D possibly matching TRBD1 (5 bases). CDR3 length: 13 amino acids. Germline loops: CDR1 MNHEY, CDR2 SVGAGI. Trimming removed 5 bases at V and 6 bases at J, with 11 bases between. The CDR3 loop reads CASSERQGQPQHF. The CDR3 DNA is TGTGCCAGCAGTGAACGTCAGGGTCAGCCCCAGCATTTT.

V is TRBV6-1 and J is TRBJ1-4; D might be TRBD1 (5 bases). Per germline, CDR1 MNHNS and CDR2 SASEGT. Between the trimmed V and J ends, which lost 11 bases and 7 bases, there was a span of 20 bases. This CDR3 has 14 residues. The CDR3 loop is CAGAIGGTIEKLFF. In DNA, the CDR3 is TGTGCCGGCGCTATCGGGGGGACCATTGAAAAACTGTTTTTT.

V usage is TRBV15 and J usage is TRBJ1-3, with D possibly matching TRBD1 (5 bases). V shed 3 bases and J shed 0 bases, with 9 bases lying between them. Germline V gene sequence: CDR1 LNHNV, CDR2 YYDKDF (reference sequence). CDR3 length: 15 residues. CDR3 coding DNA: TGTGCCACCAGCAGGCAGGGAGGCTCTGGAAACACCATATATTTT. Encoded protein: CATSRQGGSGNTIYF.

CDR3 region: CASSTPGVLNEKLFF. In nucleotides, the CDR3 is TGTGCCAGCAGTACCCCGGGGGTCTTAAATGAAAAACTGTTTTTT. The chain carries TRBV6-1 and TRBJ1-4; D is perhaps TRBD1 (5 bases). CDR3 length: 15 residues. Trimming stripped 5 bases from V and 5 bases from J, with 15 bases between. Germline V gives CDR1 MNHNS, CDR2 SASEGT.

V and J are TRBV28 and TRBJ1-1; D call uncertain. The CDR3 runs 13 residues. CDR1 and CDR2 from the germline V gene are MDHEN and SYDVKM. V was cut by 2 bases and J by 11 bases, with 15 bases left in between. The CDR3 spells CASSLVTLPGAFF. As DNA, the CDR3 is TGTGCCAGCAGTTTAGTGACTCTCCCGGGGGCTTTCTTT.

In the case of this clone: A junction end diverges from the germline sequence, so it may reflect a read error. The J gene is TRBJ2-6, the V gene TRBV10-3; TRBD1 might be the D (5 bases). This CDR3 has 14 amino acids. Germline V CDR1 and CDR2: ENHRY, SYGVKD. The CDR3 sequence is CAISDSSGANGLTF. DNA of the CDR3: TGTGCCATCAGTGACTCCTCTGGGGCCAACGGCCTGACTTTC.

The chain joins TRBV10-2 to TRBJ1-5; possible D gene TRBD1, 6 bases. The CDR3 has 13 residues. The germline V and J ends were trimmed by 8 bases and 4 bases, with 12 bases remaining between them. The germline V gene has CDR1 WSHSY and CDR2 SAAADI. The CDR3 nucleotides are TGCGCCAGCGCCATGGGGGCAAATCAGCCCCAGCATTTT. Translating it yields CASAMGANQPQHF.